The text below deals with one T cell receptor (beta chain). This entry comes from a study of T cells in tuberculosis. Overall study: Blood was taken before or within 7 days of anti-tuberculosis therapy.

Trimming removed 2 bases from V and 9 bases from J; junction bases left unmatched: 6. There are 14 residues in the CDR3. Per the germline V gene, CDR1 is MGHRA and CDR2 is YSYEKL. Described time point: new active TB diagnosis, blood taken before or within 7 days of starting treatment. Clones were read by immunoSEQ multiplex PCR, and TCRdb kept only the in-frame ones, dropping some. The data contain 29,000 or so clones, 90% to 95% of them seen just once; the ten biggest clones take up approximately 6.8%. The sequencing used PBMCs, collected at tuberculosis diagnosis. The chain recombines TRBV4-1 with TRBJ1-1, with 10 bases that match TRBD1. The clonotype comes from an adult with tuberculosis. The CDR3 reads CASSQSRDRGQAFF. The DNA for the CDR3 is TGCGCCAGCAGCCAATCCCGGGACAGGGGTCAAGCTTTCTTT.